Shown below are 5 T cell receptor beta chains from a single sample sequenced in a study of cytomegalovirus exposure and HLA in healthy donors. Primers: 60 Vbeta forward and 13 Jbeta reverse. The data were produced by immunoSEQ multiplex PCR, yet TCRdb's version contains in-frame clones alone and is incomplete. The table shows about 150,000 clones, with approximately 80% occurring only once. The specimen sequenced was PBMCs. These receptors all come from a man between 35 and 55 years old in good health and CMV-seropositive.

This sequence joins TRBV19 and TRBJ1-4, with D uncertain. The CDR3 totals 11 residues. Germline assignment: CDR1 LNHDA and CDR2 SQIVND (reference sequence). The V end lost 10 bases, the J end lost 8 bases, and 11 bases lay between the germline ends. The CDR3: CATCLREKLFF. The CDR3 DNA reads TGTGCCACCTGCCTCAGGGAAAAACTGTTTTTT.

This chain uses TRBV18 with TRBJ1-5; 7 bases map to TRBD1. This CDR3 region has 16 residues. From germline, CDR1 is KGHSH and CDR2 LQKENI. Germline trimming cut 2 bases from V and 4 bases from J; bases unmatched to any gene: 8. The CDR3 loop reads CASSPATGTENQPQHF. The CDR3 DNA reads TGTGCCAGCTCACCAGCGACCGGGACAGAGAATCAGCCCCAGCATTTT.

The CDR3 spells CASSLNRGNYGYTF. CDR3 in DNA: TGTGCCAGCAGCCTGAACAGGGGTAACTATGGCTACACCTTC. The chain links TRBV5-4 to TRBJ1-2; 7 bases agree with TRBD1. The CDR3 runs 14 residues. CDR1 is SGHNT, CDR2 YYREEE, per germline (reference sequence). The J segment lost 1 base and the V segment lost 4 bases, leaving 4 bases of the junction unmatched.

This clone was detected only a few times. CDR3 DNA sequence: TGCGCCAGCAGTACTGGACAGGGACAGCCCCAGCATTTT. This gives the protein CASSTGQGQPQHF. The chain links TRBV10-2 to TRBJ1-5; 8 nucleotides line up with TRBD1. V was clipped by 5 bases and J by 7 bases; unmatched bases: 4. Germline-derived CDR1 and CDR2 are WSHSY and SAAADI. The CDR3 runs to 13 residues.

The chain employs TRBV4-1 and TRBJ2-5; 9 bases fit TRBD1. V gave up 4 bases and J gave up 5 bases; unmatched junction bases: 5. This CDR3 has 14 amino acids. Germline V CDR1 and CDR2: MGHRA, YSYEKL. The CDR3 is CASSPGTGKETQYF. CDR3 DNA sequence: TGCGCCAGCAGCCCAGGGACAGGGAAGGAGACCCAGTACTTC.